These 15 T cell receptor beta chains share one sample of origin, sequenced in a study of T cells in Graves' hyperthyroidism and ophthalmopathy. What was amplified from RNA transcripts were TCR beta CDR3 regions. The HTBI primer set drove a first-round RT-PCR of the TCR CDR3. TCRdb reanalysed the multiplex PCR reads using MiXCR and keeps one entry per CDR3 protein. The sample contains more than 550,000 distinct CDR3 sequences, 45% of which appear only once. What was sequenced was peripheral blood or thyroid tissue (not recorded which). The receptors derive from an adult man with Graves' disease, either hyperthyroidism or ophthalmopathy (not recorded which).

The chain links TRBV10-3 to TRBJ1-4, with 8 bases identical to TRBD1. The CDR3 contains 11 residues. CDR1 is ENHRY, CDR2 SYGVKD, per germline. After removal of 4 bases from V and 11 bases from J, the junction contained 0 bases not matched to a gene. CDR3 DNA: TGTGCCATCAGTGGGACAGGGAAACTGTTTTTT. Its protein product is CAISGTGKLFF.

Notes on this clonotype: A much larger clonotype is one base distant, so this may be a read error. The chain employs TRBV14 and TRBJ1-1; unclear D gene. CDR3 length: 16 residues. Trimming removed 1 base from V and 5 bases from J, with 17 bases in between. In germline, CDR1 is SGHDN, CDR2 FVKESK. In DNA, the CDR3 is TGTGCCAGCAGCCAAGCAGGACCCGAGGCCGGTACTGAAGCTTTCTTT. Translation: CASSQAGPEAGTEAFF.

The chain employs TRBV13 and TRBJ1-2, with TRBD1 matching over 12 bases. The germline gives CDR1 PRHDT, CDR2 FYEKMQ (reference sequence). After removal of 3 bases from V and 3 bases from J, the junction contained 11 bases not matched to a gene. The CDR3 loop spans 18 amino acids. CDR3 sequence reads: CASSFRVGTGGDHYGYTF. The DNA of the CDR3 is TGTGCCAGCAGCTTCCGCGTCGGGACAGGGGGCGATCACTATGGCTACACCTTC.

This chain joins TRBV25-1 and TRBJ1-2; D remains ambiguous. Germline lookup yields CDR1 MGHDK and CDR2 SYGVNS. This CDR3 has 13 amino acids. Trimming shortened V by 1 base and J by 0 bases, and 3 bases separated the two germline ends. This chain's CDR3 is CASSESANYGYTF. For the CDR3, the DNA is TGTGCCAGCAGTGAATCCGCTAACTATGGCTACACCTTC.

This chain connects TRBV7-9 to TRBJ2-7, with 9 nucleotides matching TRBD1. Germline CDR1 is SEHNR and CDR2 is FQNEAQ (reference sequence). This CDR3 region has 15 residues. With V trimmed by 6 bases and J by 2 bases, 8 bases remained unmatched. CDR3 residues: CASRQTGTGTYEQYF. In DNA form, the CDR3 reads TGTGCCAGCAGGCAGACCGGGACAGGGACCTACGAGCAGTACTTC.

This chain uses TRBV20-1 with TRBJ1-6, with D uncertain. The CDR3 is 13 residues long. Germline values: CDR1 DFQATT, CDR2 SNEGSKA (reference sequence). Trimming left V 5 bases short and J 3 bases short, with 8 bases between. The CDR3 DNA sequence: TGCAGTGCTCGCAACAGCTATAATTCACCCCTCCACTTT. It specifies CSARNSYNSPLHF.

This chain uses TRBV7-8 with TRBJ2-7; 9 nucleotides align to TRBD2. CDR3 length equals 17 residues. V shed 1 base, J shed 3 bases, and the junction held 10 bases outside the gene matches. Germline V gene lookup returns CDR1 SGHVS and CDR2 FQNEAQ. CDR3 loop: CASSLGRGGRARYEQYF. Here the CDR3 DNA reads TGTGCCAGCAGCTTAGGTCGAGGCGGGAGGGCCCGCTACGAGCAGTACTTC.

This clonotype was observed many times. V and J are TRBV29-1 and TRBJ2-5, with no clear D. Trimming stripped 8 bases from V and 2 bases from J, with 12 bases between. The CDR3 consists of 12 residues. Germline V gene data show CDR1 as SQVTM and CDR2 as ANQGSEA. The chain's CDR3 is CSTLLGQETQYF. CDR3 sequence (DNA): TGCAGCACCCTCCTAGGGCAAGAGACCCAGTACTTC.

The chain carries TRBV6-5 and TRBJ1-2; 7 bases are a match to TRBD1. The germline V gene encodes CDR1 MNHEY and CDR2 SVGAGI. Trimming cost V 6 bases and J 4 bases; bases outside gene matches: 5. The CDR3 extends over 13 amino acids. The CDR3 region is CASRRDSAYGYTF. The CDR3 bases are TGTGCCAGCAGACGGGACAGTGCCTATGGCTACACCTTC.

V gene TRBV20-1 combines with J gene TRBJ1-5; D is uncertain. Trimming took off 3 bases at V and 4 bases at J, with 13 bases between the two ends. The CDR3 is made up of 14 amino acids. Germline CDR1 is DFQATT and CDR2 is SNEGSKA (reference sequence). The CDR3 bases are TGCAGTGCTAGGTTGGTCAATGGGAATCAGCCCCAGCATTTT. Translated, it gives CSARLVNGNQPQHF.

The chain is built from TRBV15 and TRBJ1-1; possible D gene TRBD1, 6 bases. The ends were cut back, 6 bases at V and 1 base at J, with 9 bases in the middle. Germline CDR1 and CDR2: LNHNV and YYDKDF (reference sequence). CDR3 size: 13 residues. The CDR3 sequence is CATRGHKNTEAFF. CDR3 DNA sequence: TGTGCCACCAGGGGACACAAGAACACTGAAGCTTTCTTT.

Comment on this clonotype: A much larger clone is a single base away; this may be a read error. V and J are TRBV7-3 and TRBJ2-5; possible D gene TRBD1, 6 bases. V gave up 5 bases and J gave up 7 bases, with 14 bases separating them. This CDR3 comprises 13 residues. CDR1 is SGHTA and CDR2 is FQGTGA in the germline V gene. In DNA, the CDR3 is TGTGCCAGCAGCGAACCAACAGGGATGACCCAGTACTTC. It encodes CASSEPTGMTQYF.

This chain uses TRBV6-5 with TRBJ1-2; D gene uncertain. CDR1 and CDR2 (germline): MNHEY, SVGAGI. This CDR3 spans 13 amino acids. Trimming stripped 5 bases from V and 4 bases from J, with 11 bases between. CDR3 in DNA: TGTGCCAGCAGTGAACGATCGCCCTATGGCTACACCTTC. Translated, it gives CASSERSPYGYTF.

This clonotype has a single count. CDR3 in amino acids: CASSSIGEPTNEKLFF. CDR3 coding DNA: TGTGCCAGCAGTTCGATAGGCGAACCAACTAATGAAAAACTGTTTTTT. The V call is TRBV2, the J call TRBJ1-4; D remains ambiguous. Per the germline V gene, CDR1 is SNHLY and CDR2 is FYNNEI. The CDR3 spans 16 residues. V was pared by 5 bases and J by 0 bases, with 13 bases between.

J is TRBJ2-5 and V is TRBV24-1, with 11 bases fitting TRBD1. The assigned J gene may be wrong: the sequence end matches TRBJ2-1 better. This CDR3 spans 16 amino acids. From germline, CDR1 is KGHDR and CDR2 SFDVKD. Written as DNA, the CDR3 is TGTGCCACCAGTGATCCGAGGACAGGGGGCCACAATGAGCAGTTCTTC. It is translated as CATSDPRTGGHNEQFF.